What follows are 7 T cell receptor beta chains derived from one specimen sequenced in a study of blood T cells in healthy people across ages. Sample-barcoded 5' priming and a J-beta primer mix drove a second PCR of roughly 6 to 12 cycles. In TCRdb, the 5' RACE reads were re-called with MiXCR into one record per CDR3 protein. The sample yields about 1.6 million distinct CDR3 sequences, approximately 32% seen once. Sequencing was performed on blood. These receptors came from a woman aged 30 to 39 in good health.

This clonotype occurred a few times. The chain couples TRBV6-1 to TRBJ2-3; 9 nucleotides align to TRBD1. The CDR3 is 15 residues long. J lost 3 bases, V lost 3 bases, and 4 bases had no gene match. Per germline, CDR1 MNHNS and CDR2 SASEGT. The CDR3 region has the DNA TGTGCCAGCAGTGACCGGGACAGGGTAACAGATACGCAGTATTTT. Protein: CASSDRDRVTDTQYF.

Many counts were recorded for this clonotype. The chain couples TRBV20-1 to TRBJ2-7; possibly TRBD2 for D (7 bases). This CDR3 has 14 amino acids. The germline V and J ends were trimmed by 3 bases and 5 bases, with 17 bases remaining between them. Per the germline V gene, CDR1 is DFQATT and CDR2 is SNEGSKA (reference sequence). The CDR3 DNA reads TGCAGTGCTAGCGAGAGGCGGGGGCCTGACGAGCAGTACTTC. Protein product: CSASERRGPDEQYF.

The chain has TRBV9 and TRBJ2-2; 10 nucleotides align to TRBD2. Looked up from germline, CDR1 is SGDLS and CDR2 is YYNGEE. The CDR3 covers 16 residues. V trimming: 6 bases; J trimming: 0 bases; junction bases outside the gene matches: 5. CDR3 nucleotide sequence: TGTGCCAGCAAGGCTAGCGGGGGAACGAACACCGGGGAGCTGTTTTTT. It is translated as CASKASGGTNTGELFF.

Here the CDR3 reads CSARWSGYEQYF. The CDR3 coding sequence is TGCAGTGCTAGATGGTCGGGCTACGAGCAGTACTTC. The V call is TRBV20-1, the J call TRBJ2-5; the D is unclear. Near its end, the DNA agrees better with TRBJ2-7, so the J call may be wrong. The CDR3 is 12 residues long. CDR1 is DFQATT and CDR2 is SNEGSKA in the germline V gene (reference sequence).

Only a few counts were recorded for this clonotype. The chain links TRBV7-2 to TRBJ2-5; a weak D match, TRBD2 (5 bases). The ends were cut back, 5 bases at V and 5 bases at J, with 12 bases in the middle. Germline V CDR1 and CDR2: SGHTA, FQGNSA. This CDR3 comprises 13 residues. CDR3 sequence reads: CASSLRTAETQYF. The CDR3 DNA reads TGTGCCAGCAGCCTCCGGACTGCCGAGACCCAGTACTTC.

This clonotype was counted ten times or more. The CDR3 sequence: CASSPRTSEWETQYF. Written as DNA, the CDR3 is TGTGCCAGCAGTCCCAGGACGAGCGAGTGGGAGACCCAGTACTTC. V gene TRBV6-2 or TRBV6-3 combines with J gene TRBJ2-5; no definite D call. Germline CDR1 is MNHEY and CDR2 is SVGEGT. The CDR3 is 15 amino acids. V was pared by 5 bases and J by 5 bases, with 18 bases between.

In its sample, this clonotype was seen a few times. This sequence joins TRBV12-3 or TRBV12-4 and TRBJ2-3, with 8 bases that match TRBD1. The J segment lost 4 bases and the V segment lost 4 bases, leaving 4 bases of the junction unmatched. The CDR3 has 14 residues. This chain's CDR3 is CASSSDRAPDTQYF. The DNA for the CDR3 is TGTGCCAGCAGTTCGGACAGGGCCCCAGATACGCAGTATTTT.